The clone carrying this T cell receptor beta chain was counted between two and nine times. Its cognate antigen is unknown. This sample is part of a study of T-cell reconstitution after alpha-beta-depleted transplantation in children. A library of TCRbeta sequences, prepared with unique molecular identifiers, was generated. TCRdb re-called the PCR reads through MiXCR, storing one row per CDR3 protein. Here the sample spans just under 250,000 distinct CDR3 sequences, under 30% being singletons. Findings of the study overall: Two months or so post-transplant, alpha-beta T cells reportedly derived from several hundred expanded graft clones. One year after transplant, T-cell counts and diversity came mostly from newly produced T cells.

Specimen: PBMCs, collected before TCRalphabeta/CD19-depleted stem cell transplant. The clonotype was recovered from a girl aged 2-10 years with Fanconi anemia, due to receive a stem cell transplant.

The CDR3 is CSARDSGRADNEQFF. In nucleotides, the CDR3 is TGCAGTGCTAGAGATTCCGGGAGGGCCGACAATGAGCAGTTCTTC. The genes are TRBV20-1 and TRBJ2-1; the match to TRBD2 covers 8 bases. The germline V gene encodes CDR1 DFQATT and CDR2 SNEGSKA (reference sequence). V lost 0 bases, J lost 5 bases, and 6 bases stayed unmatched. This CDR3 region has 15 residues.